What follows are 14 T cell receptor beta chains derived from one specimen sequenced in a study of blood T cells in healthy people across ages. The second PCR ran about 6 to 12 cycles with a sample-barcoded 5' primer and J-beta primers. TCRdb fed the 5' RACE reads into MiXCR, producing one record per CDR3 protein. Of about 970,000 distinct CDR3 sequences listed, roughly 51% are singletons. The sequenced sample was blood. The receptors originated from a woman aged 55 to 70 in good health.

Only a few counts were recorded for this clonotype. This chain links TRBV6-6 with TRBJ1-5, with 7 nucleotides matching TRBD1. This CDR3 region has 14 residues. CDR1 and CDR2 from the germline V gene are MNHNY and SVGAGI (reference sequence). Trimming removed 2 bases from V and 4 bases from J; junction bases left unmatched: 2. The CDR3 sequence is CASSYRQGNQPQHF. Written as DNA, the CDR3 is TGTGCCAGCAGTTACCGACAGGGTAATCAGCCCCAGCATTTT.

This clonotype was counted between two and nine times. The genes are TRBV27 and TRBJ2-5; D might be TRBD2 (5 bases). Trimming took off 3 bases at V and 1 base at J, with 9 bases between the two ends. The CDR3 consists of 14 residues. Germline loops: CDR1 MNHEY, CDR2 SMNVEV (reference sequence). This chain's CDR3 is CASSFTRSQETQYF. CDR3 bases: TGTGCCAGCAGTTTTACTAGGTCCCAAGAGACCCAGTACTTC.

The rearrangement joins TRBV7-8 to TRBJ2-1; TRBD2 aligns across 12 bases. The germline V gene encodes CDR1 SGHVS and CDR2 FQNEAQ. With V trimmed by 5 bases and J by 3 bases, 5 bases remained unmatched. The CDR3 spans 16 residues. The CDR3 region is CASSLRTSGVYNEQFF. The CDR3 coding sequence is TGTGCCAGCAGCCTCAGGACTAGCGGGGTCTACAATGAGCAGTTCTTC.

The sample holds a few counts of this clonotype. The chain combines TRBV5-8 with TRBJ2-2; 8 bases align to TRBD1. CDR1 and CDR2 (germline): SGHTS, YDEGEE. This CDR3 spans 17 amino acids. V trimming: 2 bases; J trimming: 4 bases; junction bases outside the gene matches: 10. The CDR3 here is CASSLRTGKRSTGELFF. CDR3 nucleotides: TGTGCCAGCAGCTTAAGGACAGGGAAGAGGAGCACCGGGGAGCTGTTTTTT.

This chain connects TRBV2 to TRBJ1-2; no firm D call. CDR3 length: 14 amino acids. Germline CDR1 is SNHLY and CDR2 is FYNNEI. V lost 6 bases, J lost 4 bases, and 15 bases lay in between. CDR3 protein: CASRGESQSYGYTF. CDR3 bases: TGTGCCAGCAGGGGAGAGTCGCAAAGCTATGGCTACACCTTC. Supplemented by reference TRBV2 and TRBJ1-2, the full variable domain reads EPEVTQTPSHQVTQMGQEVILRCVPISNHLYFYWYRQILGQKVEFLVSFYNNEISEKSEIFDDQFSVERPDGSNFTLKIRSTKLEDSAMYFCASRGESQSYGYTFGSGTRLTVV.

In its sample, this clonotype was seen a few times. The CDR3: CASSLSGTLSTGELFF. CDR3 nucleotide sequence: TGTGCCAGCAGTTTAAGCGGGACCCTCAGCACCGGGGAGCTGTTTTTT. The rearrangement joins TRBV12-3 or TRBV12-4 to TRBJ2-2, with 7 bases identical to TRBD2. V dropped 2 bases and J dropped 4; count of bases not matched to a gene: 7. This CDR3 is built from 16 residues.

This clonotype was observed a few times. The rearrangement uses TRBV29-1 and TRBJ1-2; 7 nucleotides agree with TRBD1. CDR1 SQVTM and CDR2 ANQGSEA come from the germline V gene. CDR3 length equals 13 residues. V shed 6 bases and J 5 bases; nucleotides not matched to a gene: 9. DNA of the CDR3: TGCAGCGTCGTACTACAGGGGTATTATGGCTACACCTTC. Its translation: CSVVLQGYYGYTF. The full variable domain, completed using reference TRBV29-1 and TRBJ1-2, is SAVISQKPSRDICQRGTSLTIQCQVDSQVTMMFWYRQQPGQSLTLIATANQGSEATYESGFVIDKFPISRPNLTFSTLTVSNMSPEDSSIYLCSVVLQGYYGYTFGSGTRLTVV.

This clonotype was seen only a few times. V is TRBV7-9 and J is TRBJ2-3, with D possibly being TRBD1 (6 bases). This CDR3 spans 13 amino acids. Germline V lookup: CDR1 SEHNR, CDR2 FQNEAQ (reference sequence). Trimming left V 8 bases short and J 5 bases short, with 14 bases between. CDR3: CASGPGGVDTQYF. In DNA form, the CDR3 reads TGTGCCAGCGGCCCTGGGGGCGTAGATACGCAGTATTTT.

CDR3 residues: CASSLGGTIGTGELFF. The CDR3 nucleotides are TGTGCCAGCAGCTTAGGGGGCACAATCGGCACCGGGGAGCTGTTTTTT. The rearrangement uses TRBV11-2 and TRBJ2-2; a possible D gene is TRBD1 (5 bases). Germline CDR1 SGHAT, CDR2 FQNNGV. Trimming stripped 1 base from V and 4 bases from J, with 13 bases between. The CDR3 is 16 residues long.

This clonotype was found a few times. The rearrangement joins TRBV28 to TRBJ2-7, with 10 bases that match TRBD2. Germline CDR1 is MDHEN and CDR2 is SYDVKM. V lost 7 bases and J lost 3; bases outside the gene matches: 9. The CDR3 spans 15 residues. This CDR3 is CASTSPASGSYEQYF. CDR3 DNA: TGTGCCAGCACTTCACCGGCTAGCGGGAGCTACGAGCAGTACTTC.

This chain uses TRBV5-6 with TRBJ2-5; perhaps TRBD1 as D (5 bases). V was clipped by 0 bases and J by 5 bases, with 17 bases between them. The CDR3 is 16 amino acids. Germline lookup yields CDR1 SGHDT and CDR2 YYEEEE. CDR3 DNA sequence: TGTGCCAGCAGCTTGGAGGAGCAGGGCGTTGTGGAGACCCAGTACTTC. This sequence encodes CASSLEEQGVVETQYF. Drawing the rest from reference TRBV5-6 and TRBJ2-5, the complete variable domain is DAGVTQSPTHLIKTRGQQVTLRCSPKSGHDTVSWYQQALGQGPQFIFQYYEEEERQRGNFPDRFSGHQFPNYSSELNVNALLLGDSALYLCASSLEEQGVVETQYFGPGTRLLVL.

V and J are TRBV15 and TRBJ2-7, with D perhaps given as TRBD1 or TRBD2 (5 bases each). The DNA end is a closer match to TRBJ2-5, so the J assignment may be wrong. This CDR3 contains 14 residues. The germline V gene has CDR1 LNHNV and CDR2 YYDKDF (reference sequence). CDR3 sequence reads: CATSRRGKVETQYF. CDR3 sequence (DNA): TGTGCCACCAGCAGGAGGGGAAAGGTAGAGACCCAGTACTTC.

The chain joins TRBV5-1 to TRBJ2-2, with D uncertain. The germline gives CDR1 SGHRS, CDR2 YFSETQ. V was trimmed by 8 bases and J by 3 bases, leaving 20 bases between them. CDR3 length equals 16 residues. CDR3 nucleotide sequence: TGCGCCAGTAGCCTGACCCTTACGGCGGACACCGGGGAGCTGTTTTTT. Encoded protein: CASSLTLTADTGELFF.

The rearrangement uses TRBV27 and TRBJ2-1; 8 nucleotides match TRBD2. The CDR3 has 15 residues. The trim removed 10 bases at V and 5 bases at J, leaving 13 bases unmatched. In germline, CDR1 is MNHEY, CDR2 SMNVEV (reference sequence). The CDR3 coding sequence is TGTGCCACTCGTAGAAGCGGGGGAGCAAACAATGAGCAGTTCTTC. Translation gives CATRRSGGANNEQFF.